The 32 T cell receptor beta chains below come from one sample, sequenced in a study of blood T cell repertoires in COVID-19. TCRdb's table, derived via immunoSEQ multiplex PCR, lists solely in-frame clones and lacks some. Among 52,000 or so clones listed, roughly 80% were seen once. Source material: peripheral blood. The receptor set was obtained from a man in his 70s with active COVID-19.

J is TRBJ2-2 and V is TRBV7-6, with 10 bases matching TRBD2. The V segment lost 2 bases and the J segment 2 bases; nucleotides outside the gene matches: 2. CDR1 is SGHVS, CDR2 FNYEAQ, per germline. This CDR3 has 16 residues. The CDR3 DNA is TGTGCCAGCAGCTTACGACTAGCGGGTAACACCGGGGAGCTGTTTTTT. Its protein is CASSLRLAGNTGELFF.

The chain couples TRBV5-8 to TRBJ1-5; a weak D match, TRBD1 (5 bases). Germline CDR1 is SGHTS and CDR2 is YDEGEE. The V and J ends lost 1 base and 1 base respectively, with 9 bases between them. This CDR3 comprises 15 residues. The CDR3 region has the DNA TGTGCCAGCAGCTTGATCGGGGGGAGCAATCAGCCCCAGCATTTT. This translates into CASSLIGGSNQPQHF.

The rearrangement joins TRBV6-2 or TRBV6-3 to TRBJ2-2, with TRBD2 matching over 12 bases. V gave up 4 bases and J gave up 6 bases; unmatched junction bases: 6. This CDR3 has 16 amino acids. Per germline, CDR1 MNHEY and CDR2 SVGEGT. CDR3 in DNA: TGTGCCAGCAGTTCCGGACTAGCGGGGAGAGCCGGGGAGCTGTTTTTT. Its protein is CASSSGLAGRAGELFF.

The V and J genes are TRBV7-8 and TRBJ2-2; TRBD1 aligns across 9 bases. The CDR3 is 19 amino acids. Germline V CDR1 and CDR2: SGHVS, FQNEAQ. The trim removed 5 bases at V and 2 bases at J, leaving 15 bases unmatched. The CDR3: CASSPHLRDRVLNTGELFF. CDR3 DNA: TGTGCCAGCAGCCCCCACCTCCGGGACAGGGTGTTAAACACCGGGGAGCTGTTTTTT.

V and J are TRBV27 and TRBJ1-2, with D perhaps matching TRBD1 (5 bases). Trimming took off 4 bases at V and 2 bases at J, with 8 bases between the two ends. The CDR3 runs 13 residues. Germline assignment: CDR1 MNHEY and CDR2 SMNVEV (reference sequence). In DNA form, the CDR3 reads TGTGCCAGCAGTTCCAGGGCGAACTATGGCTACACCTTC. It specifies CASSSRANYGYTF.

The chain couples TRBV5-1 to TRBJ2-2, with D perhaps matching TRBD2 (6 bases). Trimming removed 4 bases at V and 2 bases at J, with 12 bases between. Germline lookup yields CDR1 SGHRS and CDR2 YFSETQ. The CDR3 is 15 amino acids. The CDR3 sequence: CASSGGTVNTGELFF. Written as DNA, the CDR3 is TGCGCCAGCAGCGGGGGGACTGTCAACACCGGGGAGCTGTTTTTT. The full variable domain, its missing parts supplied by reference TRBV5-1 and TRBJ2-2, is KAGVTQTPRYLIKTRGQQVTLSCSPISGHRSVSWYQQTPGQGLQFLFEYFSETQRNKGNFPGRFSGRQFSNSRSEMNVSTLELGDSALYLCASSGGTVNTGELFFGEGSRLTVL.

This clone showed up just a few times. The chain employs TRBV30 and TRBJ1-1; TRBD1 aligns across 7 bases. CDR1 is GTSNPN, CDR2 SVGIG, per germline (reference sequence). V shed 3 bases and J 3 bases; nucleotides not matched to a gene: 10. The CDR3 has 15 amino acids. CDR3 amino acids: CAWRAQQGIDTEAFF. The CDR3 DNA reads TGTGCCTGGAGGGCACAACAGGGGATAGACACTGAAGCTTTCTTT.

CDR3 sequence (DNA): TGTGCCAGCAGTTCCGGGACAAAGACTTACGAGCAGTACTTC. Its protein product is CASSSGTKTYEQYF. The chain joins TRBV28 to TRBJ2-7; tentative D call: TRBD1 (6 bases). The CDR3 extends over 14 amino acids. Germline CDR1 is MDHEN and CDR2 is SYDVKM. Deletions cut 4 bases from V and 4 bases from J, with 14 bases between.

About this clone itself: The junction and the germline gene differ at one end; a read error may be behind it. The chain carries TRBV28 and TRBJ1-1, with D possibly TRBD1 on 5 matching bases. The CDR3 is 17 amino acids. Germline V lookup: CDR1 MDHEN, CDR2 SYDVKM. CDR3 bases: TGTGCCCGCAGCCCCGGGGGACTGGGGGGGGTTGGCACTGAAGCTTTCTTT. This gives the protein CARSPGGLGGVGTEAFF.

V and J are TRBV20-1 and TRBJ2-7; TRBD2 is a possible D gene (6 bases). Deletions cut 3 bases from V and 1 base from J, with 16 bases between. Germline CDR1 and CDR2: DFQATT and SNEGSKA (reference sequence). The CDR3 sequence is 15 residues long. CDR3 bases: TGCAGTGCTAGTGACTTGGAGGGGCAATCCTACGAGCAGTACTTC. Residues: CSASDLEGQSYEQYF.

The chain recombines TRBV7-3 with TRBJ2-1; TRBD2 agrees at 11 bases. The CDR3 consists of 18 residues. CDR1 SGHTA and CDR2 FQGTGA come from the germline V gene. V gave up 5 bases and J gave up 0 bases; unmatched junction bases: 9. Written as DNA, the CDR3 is TGTGCCAGCAGCGGGGGACTAGCGGAGGGGAGCTCCTACAATGAGCAGTTCTTC. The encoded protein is CASSGGLAEGSSYNEQFF. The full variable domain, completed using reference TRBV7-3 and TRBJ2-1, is GAGVSQTPSNKVTEKGKYVELRCDPISGHTALYWYRQSLGQGPEFLIYFQGTGAADDSGLPNDRFFAVRPEGSVSTLKIQRTERGDSAVYLCASSGGLAEGSSYNEQFFGPGTRLTVL.

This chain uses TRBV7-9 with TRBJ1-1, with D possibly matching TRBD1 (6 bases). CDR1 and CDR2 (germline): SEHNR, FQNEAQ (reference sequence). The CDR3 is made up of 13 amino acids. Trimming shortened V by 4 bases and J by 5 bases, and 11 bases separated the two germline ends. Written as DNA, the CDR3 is TGTGCCAGCAGCTCCCAGGGGTTAACTGAAGCTTTCTTT. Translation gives CASSSQGLTEAFF.

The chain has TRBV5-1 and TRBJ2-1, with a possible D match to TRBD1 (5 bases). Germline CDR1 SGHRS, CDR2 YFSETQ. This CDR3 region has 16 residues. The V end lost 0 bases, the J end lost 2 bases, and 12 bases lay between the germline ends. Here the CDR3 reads CASSLDPGPAYNEQFF. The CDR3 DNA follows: TGCGCCAGCAGCTTGGATCCAGGGCCAGCCTACAATGAGCAGTTCTTC. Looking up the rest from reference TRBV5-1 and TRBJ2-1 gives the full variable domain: KAGVTQTPRYLIKTRGQQVTLSCSPISGHRSVSWYQQTPGQGLQFLFEYFSETQRNKGNFPGRFSGRQFSNSRSEMNVSTLELGDSALYLCASSLDPGPAYNEQFFGPGTRLTVL.

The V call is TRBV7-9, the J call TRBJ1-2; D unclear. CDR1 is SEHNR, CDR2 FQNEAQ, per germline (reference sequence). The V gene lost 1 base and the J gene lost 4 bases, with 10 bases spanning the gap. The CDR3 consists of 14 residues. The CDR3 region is CASSLGGGGYGYTF. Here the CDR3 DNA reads TGTGCCAGCAGCTTAGGTGGAGGCGGCTATGGCTACACCTTC.

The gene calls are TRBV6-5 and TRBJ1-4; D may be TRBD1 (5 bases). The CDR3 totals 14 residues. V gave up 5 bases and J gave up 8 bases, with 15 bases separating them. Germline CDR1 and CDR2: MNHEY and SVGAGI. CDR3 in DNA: TGTGCCAGCAGTCGCAGGGAGGAGGAGGAAAAACTGTTTTTT. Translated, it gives CASSRREEEEKLFF.

The CDR3 DNA reads as TGCAGCGTTGAGGGGACAGACACAGATACGCAGTATTTT. It is translated as CSVEGTDTDTQYF. The chain joins TRBV29-1 to TRBJ2-3; TRBD1 agrees at 7 bases. Trimming removed 3 bases from V and 2 bases from J; junction bases left unmatched: 2. CDR3 length equals 13 residues. CDR1 SQVTM and CDR2 ANQGSEA come from the germline V gene.

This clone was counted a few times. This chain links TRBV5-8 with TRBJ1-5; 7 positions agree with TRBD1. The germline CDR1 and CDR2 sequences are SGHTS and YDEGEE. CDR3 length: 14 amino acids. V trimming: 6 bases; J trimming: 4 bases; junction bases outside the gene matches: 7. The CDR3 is CASNLAGGNQPQHF. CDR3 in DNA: TGTGCCAGCAATTTAGCAGGGGGGAATCAGCCCCAGCATTTT.

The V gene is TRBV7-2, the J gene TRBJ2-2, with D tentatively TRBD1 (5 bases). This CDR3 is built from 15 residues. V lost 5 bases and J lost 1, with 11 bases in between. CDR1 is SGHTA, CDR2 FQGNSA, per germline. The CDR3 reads CASSPRQLNTGELFF. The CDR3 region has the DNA TGTGCCAGCAGCCCCCGACAGTTGAACACCGGGGAGCTGTTTTTT.

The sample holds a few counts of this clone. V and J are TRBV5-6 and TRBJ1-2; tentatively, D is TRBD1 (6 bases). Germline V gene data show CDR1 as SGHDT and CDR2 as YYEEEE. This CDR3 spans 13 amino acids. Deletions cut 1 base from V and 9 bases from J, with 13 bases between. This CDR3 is CASSLWPGASYTF. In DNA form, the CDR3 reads TGTGCCAGCAGCTTGTGGCCAGGGGCCAGCTACACCTTC.

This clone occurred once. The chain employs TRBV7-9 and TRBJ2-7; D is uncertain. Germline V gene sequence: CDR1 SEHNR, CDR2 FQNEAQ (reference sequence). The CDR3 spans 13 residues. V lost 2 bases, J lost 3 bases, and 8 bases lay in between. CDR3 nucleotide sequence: TGTGCCAGCAGCTTAAAGTCAGACTACGAGCAGTACTTC. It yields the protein CASSLKSDYEQYF.

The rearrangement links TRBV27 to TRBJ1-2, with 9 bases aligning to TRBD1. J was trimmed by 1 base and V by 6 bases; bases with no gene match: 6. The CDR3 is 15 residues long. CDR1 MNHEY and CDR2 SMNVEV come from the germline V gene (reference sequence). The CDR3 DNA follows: TGTGCCAGCAGGAAACAGGGGGCGCGTAACTATGGCTACACCTTC. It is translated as CASRKQGARNYGYTF.

CDR3 sequence reads: CASSLTSRNTEAFF. CDR3 bases: TGTGCCAGCAGCTTAACGTCCAGAAACACTGAAGCTTTCTTT. The chain has TRBV7-3 and TRBJ1-1, with unresolved D. The germline CDR1 and CDR2 sequences are SGHTA and FQGTGA. The CDR3 loop spans 14 amino acids. The V and J ends lost 0 bases and 2 bases respectively, with 7 bases between them.

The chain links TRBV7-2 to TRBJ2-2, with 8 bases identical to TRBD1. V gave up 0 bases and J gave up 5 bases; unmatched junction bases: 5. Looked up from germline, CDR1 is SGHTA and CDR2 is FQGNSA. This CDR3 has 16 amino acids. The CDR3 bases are TGTGCCAGCAGCTTAGCCCAGGGGGCGCGGACCGGGGAGCTGTTTTTT. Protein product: CASSLAQGARTGELFF.

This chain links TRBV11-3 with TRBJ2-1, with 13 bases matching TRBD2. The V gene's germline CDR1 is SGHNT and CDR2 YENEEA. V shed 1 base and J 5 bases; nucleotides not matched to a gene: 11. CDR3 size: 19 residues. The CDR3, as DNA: TGTGCCAGCAGCTTAGGACTAGCGGGAGGCTGGGGGGGGGACAATGAGCAGTTCTTC. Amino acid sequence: CASSLGLAGGWGGDNEQFF.

CDR3 residues: CASSLSRHEQYF. The CDR3 DNA is TGTGCCAGCAGCCTTAGCCGCCACGAGCAGTACTTC. This chain uses TRBV11-2 with TRBJ2-7; D is unresolved. This CDR3 has 12 residues. CDR1 is SGHAT, CDR2 FQNNGV, per germline. Trimming left V 5 bases short and J 5 bases short, with 10 bases between.

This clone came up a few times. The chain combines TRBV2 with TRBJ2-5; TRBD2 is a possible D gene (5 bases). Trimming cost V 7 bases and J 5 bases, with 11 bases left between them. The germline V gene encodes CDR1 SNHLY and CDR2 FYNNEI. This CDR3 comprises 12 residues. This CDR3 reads CASNDGVETQYF. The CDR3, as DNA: TGTGCCAGCAACGACGGGGTGGAGACCCAGTACTTC.

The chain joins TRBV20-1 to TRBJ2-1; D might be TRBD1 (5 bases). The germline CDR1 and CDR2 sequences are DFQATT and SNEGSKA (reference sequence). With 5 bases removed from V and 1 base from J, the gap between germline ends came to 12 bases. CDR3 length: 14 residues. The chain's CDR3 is CSAGGAASYNEQFF. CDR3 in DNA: TGCAGTGCTGGTGGGGCAGCTTCCTACAATGAGCAGTTCTTC.

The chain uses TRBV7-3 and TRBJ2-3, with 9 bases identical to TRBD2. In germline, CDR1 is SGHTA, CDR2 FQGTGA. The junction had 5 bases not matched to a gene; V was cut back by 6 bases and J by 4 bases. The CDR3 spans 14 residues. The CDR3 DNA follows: TGTGCCAGCAGGGCGGGAGGGCCATCAGATACGCAGTATTTT. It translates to CASRAGGPSDTQYF.

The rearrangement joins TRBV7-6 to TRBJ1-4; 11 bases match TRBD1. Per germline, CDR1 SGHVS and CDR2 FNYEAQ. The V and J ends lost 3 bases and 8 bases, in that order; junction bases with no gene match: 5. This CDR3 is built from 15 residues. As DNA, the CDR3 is TGTGCCAGCAGCTTGGACAGGGGGCGCGGCGAAAAACTGTTTTTT. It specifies CASSLDRGRGEKLFF. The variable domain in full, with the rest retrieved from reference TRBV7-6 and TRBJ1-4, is GAGVSQSPRYKVTKRGQDVALRCDPISGHVSLYWYRQALGQGPEFLTYFNYEAQQDKSGLPNDRFSAERPEGSISTLTIQRTEQRDSAMYRCASSLDRGRGEKLFFGSGTQLSVL.

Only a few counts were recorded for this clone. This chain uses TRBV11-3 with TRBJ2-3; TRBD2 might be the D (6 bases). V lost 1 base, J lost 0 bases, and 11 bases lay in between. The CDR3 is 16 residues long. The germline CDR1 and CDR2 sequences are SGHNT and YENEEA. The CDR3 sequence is CASSLGLEPSTDTQYF. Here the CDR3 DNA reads TGTGCCAGCAGCTTAGGACTAGAGCCAAGCACAGATACGCAGTATTTT.

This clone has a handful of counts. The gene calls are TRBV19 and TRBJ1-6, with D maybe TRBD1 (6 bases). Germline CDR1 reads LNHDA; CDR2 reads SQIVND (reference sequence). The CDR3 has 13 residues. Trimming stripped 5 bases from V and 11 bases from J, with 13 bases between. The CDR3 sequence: CASSLNREAPLHF. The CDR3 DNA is TGTGCCAGTAGTTTAAACAGGGAAGCACCCCTCCACTTT.

CDR3 nucleotides: TGTGCCAGCAGTGAATCCGAGGGGAGGGCCGGCTACACCTTC. This codes for CASSESEGRAGYTF. The gene calls are TRBV6-1 and TRBJ1-2, with D perhaps matching TRBD1 (5 bases). CDR1 and CDR2 from the germline V gene are MNHNS and SASEGT. Between the trimmed V and J ends, which lost 2 bases and 8 bases, there was a span of 15 bases. The CDR3 has 14 amino acids.